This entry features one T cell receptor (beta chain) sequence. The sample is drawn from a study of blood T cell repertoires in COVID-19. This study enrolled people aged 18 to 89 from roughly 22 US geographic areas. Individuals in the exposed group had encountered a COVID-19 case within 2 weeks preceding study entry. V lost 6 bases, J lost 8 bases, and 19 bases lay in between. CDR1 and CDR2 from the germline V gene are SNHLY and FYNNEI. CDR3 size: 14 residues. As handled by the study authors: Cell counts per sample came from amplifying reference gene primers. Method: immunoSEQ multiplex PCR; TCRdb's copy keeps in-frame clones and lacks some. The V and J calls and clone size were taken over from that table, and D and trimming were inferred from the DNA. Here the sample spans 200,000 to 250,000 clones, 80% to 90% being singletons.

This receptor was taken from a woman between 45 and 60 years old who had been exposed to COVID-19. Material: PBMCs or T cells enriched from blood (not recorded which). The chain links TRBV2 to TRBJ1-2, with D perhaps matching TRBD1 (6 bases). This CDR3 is CASRGGGGAGGYTF. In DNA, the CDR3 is TGTGCCAGCAGAGGTGGGGGGGGCGCGGGCGGCTACACCTTC.